The rows below give T cell receptor beta chains drawn from one sample of a study of blood T cell repertoires in COVID-19. Generated by immunoSEQ multiplex PCR, the TCRdb table keeps only in-frame clones and is missing some. The table lists 80,000 to 95,000 clones, about 76% of them singletons. Sequencing was carried out using peripheral blood. Every receptor here comes from a man older than 75 with acute or convalescent COVID-19. Both conserved end residues are part of each CDR3. A D gene is named only where the DNA matches it firmly. A clone size is listed for some rows: how often the clone was seen (once, few, many), or a class if it is expanded.

J gene	D gene	V gene	clone size	CDR3 protein	CDR3 DNA
TRBJ2-5	TRBD1	TRBV28	.	CASSLVDREETQYF	TGTGCCAGCAGTTTGGTTGACAGGGAAGAGACCCAGTACTTC
TRBJ1-2	.	TRBV20-1	.	CSARETAENTF	TGCAGTGCTAGGGAGACAGCCGAAAACACCTTC
TRBJ1-2	.	TRBV4-3	.	CASSPLVGQGGTDGYTF	TGCGCCAGCAGCCCCTTGGTCGGGCAGGGTGGTACCGATGGCTACACCTTC
TRBJ2-3	TRBD1	TRBV15	.	CATSAPLSGQGGGDTQYF	TGTGCCACCAGCGCACCATTATCGGGACAGGGAGGTGGGGATACGCAGTATTTT
TRBJ2-1	.	TRBV6-6	.	CASSRLGSEQFF	TGTGCCAGCAGTCGACTCGGGAGTGAGCAGTTCTTC
TRBJ1-3	.	TRBV3-1/TRBV3-2	.	CASSQGTSGPGNTIYF	TGTGCCAGCAGCCAAGGGACATCTGGCCCTGGAAACACCATATATTTT
TRBJ1-2	.	TRBV28	.	CASSPPQDNYGYTF	TGTGCCAGCAGTCCCCCACAGGATAACTATGGCTACACCTTC
TRBJ2-2	.	TRBV18	.	CASAGSMGRKTGELFF	TGTGCCAGCGCTGGGTCAATGGGGAGAAAGACCGGGGAGCTGTTTTTT
TRBJ2-7	TRBD1	TRBV5-5	.	CASSATGTATYEQYF	TGTGCCAGCAGCGCAACCGGGACAGCTACCTACGAGCAGTACTTC
TRBJ2-1	TRBD2	TRBV2	few	CASSILAGRYNEQFF	TGTGCCAGCAGTATACTAGCGGGCCGATACAATGAGCAGTTCTTC